One sample yielded the 8 T cell receptor beta chains listed below, sequenced in a study of blood T cell repertoires in COVID-19. Profiled with immunoSEQ multiplex PCR; TCRdb holds only in-frame clones, not every one. The sample records about 28,000 clones, about 83% being singletons. The source material was peripheral blood. The receptor source for this set is a human donor in a cohort sampled during active COVID-19.

This clone has just one count. The chain couples TRBV7-2 to TRBJ1-5; no definite D call. The CDR3 totals 12 residues. V shed 3 bases and J shed 4 bases, with 4 bases lying between them. In germline, CDR1 is SGHTA, CDR2 FQGNSA. CDR3 sequence: CASSFHNQPQHF. CDR3 in DNA: TGTGCCAGCAGCTTCCATAATCAGCCCCAGCATTTT.

The chain combines TRBV15 with TRBJ1-2; D is perhaps TRBD1 (5 bases). CDR3 length: 15 residues. Germline loops: CDR1 LNHNV, CDR2 YYDKDF (reference sequence). V was pared by 0 bases and J by 4 bases, with 12 bases between. The DNA for the CDR3 is TGTGCCACCAGCAGAGATCCTCAGGGTTCCTATGGCTACACCTTC. Amino acids: CATSRDPQGSYGYTF.

This clone was counted between two and nine times. This chain links TRBV24-1 with TRBJ1-2; 8 bases map to TRBD1. The CDR3 extends over 15 amino acids. CDR1 is KGHDR, CDR2 SFDVKD, per germline. V dropped 3 bases and J dropped 5; count of bases not matched to a gene: 7. CDR3 region: CATSDPRTGSYGYTF. The CDR3 DNA reads TGTGCCACCAGTGATCCCCGGACAGGGTCGTATGGCTACACCTTC.

The J gene is TRBJ1-1, the V gene TRBV15; 9 bases agree with TRBD1. Germline V CDR1 and CDR2: LNHNV, YYDKDF (reference sequence). This CDR3 contains 15 residues. Unmatched junction bases numbered 7, after V lost 2 bases and J lost 6 bases. In DNA form, the CDR3 reads TGTGCCACCAGCAGACCTTACGACAGGGGGGCTGAAGCTTTCTTT. This translates into CATSRPYDRGAEAFF.

The sample holds a few counts of this clone. This chain connects TRBV3-1 (or the pseudogene TRBV3-2) to TRBJ2-7; 9 positions match TRBD1. J lost 1 base, V lost 4 bases, and 2 bases had no gene match. Germline values: CDR1 LGHDT, CDR2 YNNKEL (reference sequence). This CDR3 is 14 amino acids long. The CDR3 protein is CASSRQGESYEQYF. The CDR3 DNA follows: TGTGCCAGCAGCCGACAGGGGGAGTCCTACGAGCAGTACTTC.

This clone was observed a single time. The chain recombines TRBV5-5 with TRBJ1-2, with TRBD1 matching over 7 bases. The V and J ends lost 4 bases and 8 bases, in that order; junction bases with no gene match: 17. Germline loops: CDR1 SGHKS, CDR2 YYEKEE (reference sequence). This CDR3 spans 16 amino acids. The CDR3 coding sequence is TGTGCCAGCAGCCCAGCGGTACTAGGGGGCGCGGACGGCTACACCTTC. It is translated as CASSPAVLGGADGYTF.

The chain recombines TRBV28 with TRBJ1-1; 9 bases are shared with TRBD1. The V gene end was trimmed by 4 bases and the J gene end by 2 bases; junction bases not matched to a gene: 5. This CDR3 region has 15 residues. CDR1 and CDR2 from the germline V gene are MDHEN and SYDVKM. CDR3 amino acids: CASSSGQGRNTEAFF. The DNA for the CDR3 is TGTGCCAGCAGTTCTGGACAGGGGCGAAACACTGAAGCTTTCTTT.

The chain uses TRBV27 and TRBJ1-5; maybe TRBD1 (6 bases). Germline assignment: CDR1 MNHEY and CDR2 SMNVEV (reference sequence). Deletions cut 5 bases from V and 5 bases from J, with 13 bases between. The CDR3 sequence is 14 residues long. The CDR3: CASSPGTMHQPQHF. The CDR3 DNA follows: TGTGCCAGCAGTCCTGGGACAATGCATCAGCCCCAGCATTTT.